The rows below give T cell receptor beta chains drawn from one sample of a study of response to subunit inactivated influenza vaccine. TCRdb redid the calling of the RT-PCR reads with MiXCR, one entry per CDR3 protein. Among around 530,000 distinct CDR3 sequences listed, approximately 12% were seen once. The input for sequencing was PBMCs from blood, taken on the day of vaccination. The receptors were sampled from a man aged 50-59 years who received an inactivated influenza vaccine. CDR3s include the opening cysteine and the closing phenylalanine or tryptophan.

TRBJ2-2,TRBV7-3,CASSPAWGEQGDGELFF
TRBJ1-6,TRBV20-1,CSAGGIQSPLHF
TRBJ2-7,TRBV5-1,CASREAGEQYF
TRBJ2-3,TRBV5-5,CASRDSSGGTDTQYF
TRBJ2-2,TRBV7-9,CASSLAGTGDTGELFF
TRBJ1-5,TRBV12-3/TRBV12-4,CASRRTVNQPQHF
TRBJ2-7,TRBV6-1,CASRSTGTDSFEQYF
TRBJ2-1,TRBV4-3,CASSQTLAGVGEQFF
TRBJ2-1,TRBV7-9,CASSSPSGRASTSFF
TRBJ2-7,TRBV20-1,CSASGLAGVEQYF
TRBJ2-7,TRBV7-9,CASSRLPGPESYEQYF
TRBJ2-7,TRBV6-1,CASSKTPGRTGEQYF
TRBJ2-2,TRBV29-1,CSAGYTGELFF
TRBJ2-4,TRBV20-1,CSARVGLLAKNIQYF
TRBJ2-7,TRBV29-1,CSASVGGATYEQYF
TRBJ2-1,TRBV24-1,CATSAGTGTYNEQFF
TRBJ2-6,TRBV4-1,CASSSTGQGARGANVLTF
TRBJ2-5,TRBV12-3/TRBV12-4,CASSLWGAQETQYF
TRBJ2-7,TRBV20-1,CSARSSGGRGTQQYF
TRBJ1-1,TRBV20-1,CSAYKGLEAFF
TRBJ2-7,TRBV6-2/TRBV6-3,CASRDVSVRKRPYEQYF
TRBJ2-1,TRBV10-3,CAINTGTGGYNEQFF
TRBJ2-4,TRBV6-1,CASRKGGDQNIQYF
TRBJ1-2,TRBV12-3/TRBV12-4,CASSSIGGLGYTF
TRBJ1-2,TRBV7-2,CASSLGGTENYGYTF
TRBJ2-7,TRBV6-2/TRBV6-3,CASHSVGNEQYF
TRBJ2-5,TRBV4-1,CASSQADYQETQYF
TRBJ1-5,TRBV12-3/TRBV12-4,CASSQGNGQPQHF
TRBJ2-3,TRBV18,CASSPLGTVITSDTQYF
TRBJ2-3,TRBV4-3,CASSQWTYAKSTDTQYF
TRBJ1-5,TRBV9,CASSVAPSNQPQHF
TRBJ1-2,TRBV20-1,CSTNGQGASYTF
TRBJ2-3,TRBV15,CATSVPGADTQYF
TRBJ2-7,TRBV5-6,CASRSGRGGFTYEQYF
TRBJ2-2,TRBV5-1,CASSPQGPGELFF
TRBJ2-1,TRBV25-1,CASSEFLGLADYNEQFF
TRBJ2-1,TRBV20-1,CSAREPGGPGNEQFF
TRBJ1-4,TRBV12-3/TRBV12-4,CASSFKGTNEKLFF
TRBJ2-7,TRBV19,CASSRSGRPTYEQYF
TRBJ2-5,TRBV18,CASSPRRTSGAEETQYF
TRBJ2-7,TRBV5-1,CASSAGLAGASYEQYF
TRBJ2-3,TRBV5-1,CASRYRGRADTQYF
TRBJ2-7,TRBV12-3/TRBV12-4,CASSLTGTNYF
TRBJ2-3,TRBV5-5,CASSLLSGLTRTDTQYF
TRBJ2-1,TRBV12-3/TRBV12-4,CASSLPGTWVGDEQFF
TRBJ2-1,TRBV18,CASSPSGPIYNEQFF
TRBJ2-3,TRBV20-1,CSARDGLRTSGTTQYF
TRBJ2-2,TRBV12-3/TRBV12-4,CASTLGGRRNGELFF